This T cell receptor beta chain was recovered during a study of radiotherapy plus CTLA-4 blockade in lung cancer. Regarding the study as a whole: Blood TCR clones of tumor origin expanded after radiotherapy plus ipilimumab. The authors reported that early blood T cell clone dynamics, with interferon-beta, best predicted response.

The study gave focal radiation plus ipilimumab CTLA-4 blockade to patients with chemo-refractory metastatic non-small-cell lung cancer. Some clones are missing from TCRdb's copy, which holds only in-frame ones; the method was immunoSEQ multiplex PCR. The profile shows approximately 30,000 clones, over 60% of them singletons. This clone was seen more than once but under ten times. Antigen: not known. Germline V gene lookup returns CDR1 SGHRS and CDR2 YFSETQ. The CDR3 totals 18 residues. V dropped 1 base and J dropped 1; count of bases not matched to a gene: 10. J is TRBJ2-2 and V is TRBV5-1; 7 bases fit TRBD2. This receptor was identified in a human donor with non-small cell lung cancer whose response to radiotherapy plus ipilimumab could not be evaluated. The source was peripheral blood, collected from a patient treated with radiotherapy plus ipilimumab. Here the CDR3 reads CASSLSWRENKNTGELFF. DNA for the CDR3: TGCGCCAGCAGCTTGTCATGGCGGGAGAATAAGAACACCGGGGAGCTGTTTTTT.